This T cell receptor beta chain derives from a study of technical replicates of blood from several donors. The protocol was immunoSEQ multiplex PCR, while the TCRdb copy is restricted to in-frame clones and leaves out a portion. The sample carries tens of thousands of clones, 70% to 90% recorded once. The ends lost 2 bases at V and 6 bases at J; junction bases unmatched: 2. The germline V gene encodes CDR1 SGDLS and CDR2 YYNGEE. The CDR3 consists of 15 residues. The chain uses TRBV9 and TRBJ2-1; TRBD2 aligns across 13 bases. Material for sequencing was PBMCs. The sequence was collected from a human donor in good health. Some clones in this sample may be carry-over from other donors' samples. CDR3 bases: TGTGCCAGCAGCGTCACTAGCGGGAGGGTCAATGAGCAGTTCTTC. Encoded protein: CASSVTSGRVNEQFF.